These T cell receptor beta chains were read from a single sample in a study of vaccination and CD4 T cells after COVID-19. TCRdb reprocessed the PCR reads via MiXCR and lists one record per CDR3 protein. Among more than 25,000 distinct CDR3 sequences listed, approximately 49% were seen once. The material sequenced was CD4+ T cells from blood, taken about 7 months after SARS-CoV-2 vaccination. The source is a human donor who had recovered from COVID-19. Each CDR3 is given with its conserved first and last residue. D genes are given only for firm matches. Size is omitted from some rows. Given values are once, few, many or a class for expanded clones.

v_gene,d_gene,j_gene,abundance,CDR3aa,CDR3nt
TRBV20-1,TRBD2,TRBJ2-3,.,CSARDPAGGLGTDTQYF,TGCAGTGCTAGAGATCCTGCGGGAGGCCTAGGCACAGATACGCAGTATTTT
TRBV6-4,TRBD2,TRBJ2-1,.,CASSEGLAGVDEQFF,TGTGCCAGCAGTGAAGGACTAGCGGGAGTTGATGAGCAGTTCTTC
TRBV6-1,.,TRBJ2-1,few,CASHPSSGGYNEQFF,TGTGCCAGCCACCCTAGCAGCGGCGGATACAATGAGCAGTTCTTC
TRBV20-1,.,TRBJ1-2,.,CSAGGGLDAYGYTF,TGCAGTGCCGGGGGGGGGTTAGATGCCTATGGCTACACCTTC
TRBV14,.,TRBJ2-3,.,CASSQGGGTSTDTQYF,TGTGCCAGCAGCCAAGGAGGGGGGACTAGCACAGATACGCAGTATTTT
TRBV6-5,TRBD1,TRBJ2-5,few,CASSYGTGEFETQYF,TGTGCCAGCAGTTACGGGACAGGGGAGTTTGAGACCCAGTACTTC
TRBV7-3,.,TRBJ1-2,few,CASSLFSGYGYTF,TGTGCCAGCAGCTTATTTTCTGGCTATGGCTACACCTTC
TRBV6-5,.,TRBJ2-5,few,CASSYSLLGTGTQYF,TGTGCCAGCAGTTACTCGTTACTAGGAACAGGGACCCAGTACTTC
TRBV20-1,.,TRBJ2-7,.,CSANLLNYEQYF,TGCAGTGCTAACTTACTAAACTACGAGCAGTACTTC
TRBV20-1,.,TRBJ2-1,.,CSARGRVRYNEQFF,TGCAGTGCTAGAGGAAGGGTACGGTACAATGAGCAGTTCTTC
TRBV15,.,TRBJ1-5,few,CATSRPDVQPQHF,TGTGCCACCAGCAGACCCGACGTTCAGCCCCAGCATTTT
TRBV6-1,TRBD1,TRBJ1-5,medium-sized,CASSEEGTGYQPQHF,TGTGCCAGCAGTGAAGAGGGGACAGGGTATCAGCCCCAGCATTTT
TRBV6-1,.,TRBJ1-5,few,CASTRGQPQHF,TGTGCCAGCACCAGGGGACAGCCCCAGCATTTT
TRBV27,.,TRBJ2-6,.,CASSSPAPGANVLTF,TGTGCCAGCAGTTCCCCAGCCCCCGGGGCCAACGTCCTGACTTTC
TRBV20-1,TRBD2,TRBJ2-3,.,CSARDLASGGGDTQYF,TGCAGTGCTAGAGATTTGGCTAGCGGCGGAGGGGATACGCAGTATTTT
TRBV7-7,.,TRBJ2-7,.,CASSSHRDGEQYF,TGTGCCAGCAGCTCCCACAGGGATGGCGAGCAGTACTTC